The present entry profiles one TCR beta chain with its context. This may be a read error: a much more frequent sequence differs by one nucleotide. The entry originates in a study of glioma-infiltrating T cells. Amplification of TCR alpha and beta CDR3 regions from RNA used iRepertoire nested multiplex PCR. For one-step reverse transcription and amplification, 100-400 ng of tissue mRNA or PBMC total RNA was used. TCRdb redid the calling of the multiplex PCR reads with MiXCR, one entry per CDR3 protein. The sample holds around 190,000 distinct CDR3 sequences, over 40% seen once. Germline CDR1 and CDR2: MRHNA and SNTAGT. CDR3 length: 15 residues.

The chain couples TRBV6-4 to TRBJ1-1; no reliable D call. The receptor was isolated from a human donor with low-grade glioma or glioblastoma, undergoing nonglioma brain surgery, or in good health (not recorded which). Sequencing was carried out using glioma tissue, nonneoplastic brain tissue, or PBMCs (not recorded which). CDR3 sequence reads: CASSVEPFMNTEDFF. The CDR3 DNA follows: TGTGCCAGCAGTGTAGAGCCCTTCATGAACACTGAAGATTTCTTT.